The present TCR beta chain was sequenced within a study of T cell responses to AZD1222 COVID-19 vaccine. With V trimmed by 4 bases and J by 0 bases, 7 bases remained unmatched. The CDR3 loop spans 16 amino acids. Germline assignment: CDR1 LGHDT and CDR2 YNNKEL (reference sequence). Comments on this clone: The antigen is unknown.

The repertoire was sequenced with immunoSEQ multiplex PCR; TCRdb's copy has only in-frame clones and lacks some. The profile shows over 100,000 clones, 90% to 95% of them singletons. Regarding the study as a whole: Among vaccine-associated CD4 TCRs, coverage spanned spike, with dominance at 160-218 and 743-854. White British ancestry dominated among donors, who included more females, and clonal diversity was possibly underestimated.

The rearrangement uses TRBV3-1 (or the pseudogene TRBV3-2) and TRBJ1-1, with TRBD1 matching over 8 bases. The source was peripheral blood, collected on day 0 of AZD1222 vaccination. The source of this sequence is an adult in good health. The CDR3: CASSPRTGGMNTEAFF. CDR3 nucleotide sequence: TGTGCCAGCAGCCCGCGAACAGGGGGAATGAACACTGAAGCTTTCTTT.